The T cell receptor beta chain described here comes from a study of blood T cell repertoires in COVID-19. Study in general: Sample material is recorded as cDNA or gDNA derived from T cells, B-cell-depleted T cells, or PBMCs.

Per the authors' pipeline: Reference gene primer amplification gave nucleated cell count estimates. Repertoires were generated with immunoSEQ multiplex PCR, while TCRdb's copy carries only in-frame clones and drops some. Clone size and the V and J calls come from that table; the DNA yielded D and trimming. The profile shows about 60,000 clones, around 70% of them singletons. Patients of the Seattle cohort, enrolled during active infection, were followed longitudinally. Germline values: CDR1 SGHNT, CDR2 YYREEE (reference sequence). V was cut by 4 bases and J by 9 bases, with 16 bases left in between. This CDR3 comprises 13 residues.

Source material: peripheral blood. This clonotype originated in a woman in her 70s with COVID-19, enrolled during active disease. The gene calls are TRBV5-4 and TRBJ1-1, with D perhaps TRBD1 (6 bases). CDR3 sequence: CASSPSGEEKAFF. Written as DNA, the CDR3 is TGTGCCAGCAGCCCCTCAGGGGAAGAGAAAGCTTTCTTT.